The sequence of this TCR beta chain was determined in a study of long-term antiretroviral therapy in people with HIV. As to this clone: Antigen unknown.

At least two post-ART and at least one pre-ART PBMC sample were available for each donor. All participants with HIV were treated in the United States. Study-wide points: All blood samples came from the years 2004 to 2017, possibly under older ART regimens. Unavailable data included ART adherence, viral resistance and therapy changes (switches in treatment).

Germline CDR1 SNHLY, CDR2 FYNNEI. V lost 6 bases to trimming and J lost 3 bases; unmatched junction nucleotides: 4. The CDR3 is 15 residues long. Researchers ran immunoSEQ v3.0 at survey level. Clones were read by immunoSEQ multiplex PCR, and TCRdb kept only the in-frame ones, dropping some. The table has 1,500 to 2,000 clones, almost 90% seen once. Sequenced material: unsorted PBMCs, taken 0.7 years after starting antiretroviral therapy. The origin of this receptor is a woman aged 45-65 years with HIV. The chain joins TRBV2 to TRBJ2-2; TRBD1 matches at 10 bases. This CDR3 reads CASSQTGGDTGELFF. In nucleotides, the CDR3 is TGTGCCAGCAGCCAGACAGGGGGCGACACCGGGGAGCTGTTTTTT. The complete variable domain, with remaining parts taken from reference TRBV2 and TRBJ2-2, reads EPEVTQTPSHQVTQMGQEVILRCVPISNHLYFYWYRQILGQKVEFLVSFYNNEISEKSEIFDDQFSVERPDGSNFTLKIRSTKLEDSAMYFCASSQTGGDTGELFFGEGSRLTVL.